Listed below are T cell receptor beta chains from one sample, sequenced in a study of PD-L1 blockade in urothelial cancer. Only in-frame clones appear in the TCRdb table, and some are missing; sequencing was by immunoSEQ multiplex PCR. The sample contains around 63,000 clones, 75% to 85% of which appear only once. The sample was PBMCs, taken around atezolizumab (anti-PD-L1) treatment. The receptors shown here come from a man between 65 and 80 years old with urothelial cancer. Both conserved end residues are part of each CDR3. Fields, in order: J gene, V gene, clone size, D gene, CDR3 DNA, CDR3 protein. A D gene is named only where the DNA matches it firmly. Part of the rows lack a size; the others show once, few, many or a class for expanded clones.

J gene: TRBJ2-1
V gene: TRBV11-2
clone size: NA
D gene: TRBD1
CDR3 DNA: TGTGCCAGCAGGAGGACAGGGGGCATTTACGATGAGCAGTTCTTC
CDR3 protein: CASRRTGGIYDEQFF

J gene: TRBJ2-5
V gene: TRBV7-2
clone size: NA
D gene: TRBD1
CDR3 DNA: TGTGCCAGCAGACTTATGACAGGGAAAGAGACCCAGTACTTC
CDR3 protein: CASRLMTGKETQYF

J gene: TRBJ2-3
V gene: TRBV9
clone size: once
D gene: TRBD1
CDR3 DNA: TGTGCCAGCGGATCTACAGGGGCCCGCACAGATACGCAGTATTTT
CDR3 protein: CASGSTGARTDTQYF

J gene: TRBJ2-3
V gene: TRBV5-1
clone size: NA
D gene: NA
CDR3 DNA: TGCGCCAGCAGCTTAACAGGGTACACAGATACGCAGTATTTT
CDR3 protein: CASSLTGYTDTQYF

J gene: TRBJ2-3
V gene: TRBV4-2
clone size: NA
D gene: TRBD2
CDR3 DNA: TGTGCCAGCAGCCAAGGGGTTCTCTCGGGAGGGGCAGATACGCAGTATTTT
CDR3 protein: CASSQGVLSGGADTQYF

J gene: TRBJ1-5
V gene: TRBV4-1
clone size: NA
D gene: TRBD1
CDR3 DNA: TGCGCCAGCAGCCAGGAAGGTCAGGGGGGCAATCAGCCCCAGCATTTT
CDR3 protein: CASSQEGQGGNQPQHF

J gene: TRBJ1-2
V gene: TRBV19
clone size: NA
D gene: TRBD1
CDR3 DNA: TGTGCCAGTAGTCCCATTTTGGACAGGACTGGGGACTATGGCTACACCTTC
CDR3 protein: CASSPILDRTGDYGYTF

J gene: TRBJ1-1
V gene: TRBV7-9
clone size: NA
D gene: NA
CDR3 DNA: TGTGCCAGCAGCCCAGGTTCCTCCCTGAACACTGAAGCTTTCTTT
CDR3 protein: CASSPGSSLNTEAFF

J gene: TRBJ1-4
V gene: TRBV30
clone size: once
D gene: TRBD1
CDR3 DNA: TGTGCCTGGGGACAGGGTGGTGAAAAACTGTTTTTT
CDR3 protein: CAWGQGGEKLFF

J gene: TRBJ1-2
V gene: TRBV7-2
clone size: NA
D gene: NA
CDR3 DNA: TGTGCCAGCAGCTACGGACAGCACTATGGCTACACCTTC
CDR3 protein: CASSYGQHYGYTF

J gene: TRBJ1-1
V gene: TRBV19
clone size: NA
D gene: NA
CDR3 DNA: TGTGCCAGTAGTACTTTAGACCTCGACTACACTGAAGCTTTCTTT
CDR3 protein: CASSTLDLDYTEAFF

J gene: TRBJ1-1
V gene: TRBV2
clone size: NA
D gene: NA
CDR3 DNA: TGTGCCAGCAGTTTCCAAGGGGAAGGCACTGAAGCTTTCTTT
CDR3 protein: CASSFQGEGTEAFF

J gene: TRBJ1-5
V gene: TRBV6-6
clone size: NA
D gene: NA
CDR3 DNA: TGTGCCAGCACCAAAGGACTGAATCAGCCCCAGCATTTT
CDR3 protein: CASTKGLNQPQHF

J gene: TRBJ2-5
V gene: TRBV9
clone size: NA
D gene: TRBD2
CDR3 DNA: TGTGCCAGCAGCGTAGGACTAGCGGGGCCCGAAGAGACCCAGTACTTC
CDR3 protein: CASSVGLAGPEETQYF

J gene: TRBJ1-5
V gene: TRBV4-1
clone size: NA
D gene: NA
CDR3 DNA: TGCGCCAGCGAACCGGGACACGGAAGCAATCAGCCCCAGCATTTT
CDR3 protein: CASEPGHGSNQPQHF

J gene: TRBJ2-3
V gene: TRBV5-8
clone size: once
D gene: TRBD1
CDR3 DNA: TGTGCCAGCAGCCCCGGGACAGGGGTCCCAGATACGCAGTATTTT
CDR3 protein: CASSPGTGVPDTQYF

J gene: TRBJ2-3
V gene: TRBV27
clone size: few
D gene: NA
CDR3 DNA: TGTGCCAGCAGTCCCGACCCCCGGGACTTGAGCACAGATACGCAGTATTTT
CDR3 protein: CASSPDPRDLSTDTQYF

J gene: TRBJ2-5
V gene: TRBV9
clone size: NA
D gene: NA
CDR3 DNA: TGTGCCAGCAGCGTACAGGGCCGGCGGGAGACCCAGTACTTC
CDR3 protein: CASSVQGRRETQYF

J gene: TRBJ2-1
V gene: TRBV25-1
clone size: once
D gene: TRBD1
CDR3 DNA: TGTGCCAGCAGTGAACCCCGGACAGGGCGAGCGGAGCAGTTCTTC
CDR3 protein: CASSEPRTGRAEQFF

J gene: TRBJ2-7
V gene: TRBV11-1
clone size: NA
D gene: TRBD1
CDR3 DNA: TGTGCCAGCAGCTTAAGACAGGGAGATTTACACGAGCAGTACTTC
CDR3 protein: CASSLRQGDLHEQYF

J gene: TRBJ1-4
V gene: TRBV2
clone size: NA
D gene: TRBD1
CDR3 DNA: TGTGCCAGCAGTCGCTCCAGGGGGCTCGATGAAAAACTGTTTTTT
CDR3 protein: CASSRSRGLDEKLFF

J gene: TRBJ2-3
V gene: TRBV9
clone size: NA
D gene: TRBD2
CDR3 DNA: TGTGCCAGCAGCGTAGAAGGGACTAGCGGTTCCCCAGATACGCAGTATTTT
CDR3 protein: CASSVEGTSGSPDTQYF

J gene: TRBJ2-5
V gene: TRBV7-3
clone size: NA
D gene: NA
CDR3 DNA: TGTGCCAGCAGCCCGGAGGCACAAGAGACCCAGTACTTC
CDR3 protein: CASSPEAQETQYF